This T cell receptor beta chain stems from a study of blood T cells in healthy people across ages (dated by TCRdb to between 2014 and 2017). Regarding the complete study: In model experiments, roughly one uniquely barcoded TCR beta cDNA molecule per two T cells was captured by template switching. Using deep sequencing normalized with unique cDNA molecular identifiers, the study measured how TCR beta repertoire diversity changes with age. Four age groups were formed from the donors: young (average 16 years), middle-aged (approximately 41), aged (under 70) and long-lived (roughly 88). To avoid experimental bias, donors of different ages were distributed randomly across sequencing lanes. For two donors (one aged 18 to 29 and one aged 80 or older), the study analyzed two additional independent replicas of 1 million unique cDNA reads from the same blood draw. Broad study findings and their caveats: As age increased, observed TCR beta diversity per million T cells dropped in a roughly linear way, and a significant reduction was already evident by age 40. Compared with the aged group, the long-lived group had more naive CD4+ T cells, fewer expanded clones and increased TCR diversity, suggesting age selection. Estimates of total diversity from one million sequenced T cells were regarded as lower bounds and underestimates. Because profiling used bulk unsorted PBMCs, naive and antigen-experienced compartments could not be compared conclusively. Because donor CMV infection status was unknown, age-related changes in expanded clonotypes were potentially confounded. The percentage of naive T cells measured by flow cytometry correlated strongly with observed TCR beta diversity.

Systemically healthy Caucasian individuals from Russia, 39 in total and aged about 6 to 95 years, were included as donors. Approximately 9.3 milliliters of peripheral blood were collected from each donor into EDTA-treated Vacutainer tubes. Ficoll-Paque density-gradient centrifugation was used to isolate PBMCs, with at least 6 million per sample. Trizol reagent was used to extract total RNA from PBMCs, with at least 6 micrograms per sample. For every donor, flow cytometry on a PBMC aliquot measured the percentage of naive CD45RAhigh/CD27high T cells. Library creation used 5' RACE. The data were produced on an Illumina HiSeq 2500. A second PCR of about 6 to 11 cycles was performed with a sample-barcoded 5' primer and a J-beta primer mix. A template-switch 5' adaptor carrying 12 random nucleotides introduced a unique molecular identifier onto each TCR beta cDNA molecule. At least 2.5 million CDR3-containing paired-end reads were obtained from each sample. First-strand cDNA synthesis was performed from all RNA using the Mint cDNA synthesis kit, with priming by a TRBC-specific oligonucleotide. After uracil-DNA glycosylase treatment, a first 18-cycle PCR used universal primers M1SS and BC2_uni_R on all cDNA. Per the original workflow: For normalization, 1 million high-quality reads, each with a distinct molecular identifier, were randomly selected from each sample. Reads with shared molecular identifiers were discarded instead of being binned into consensus sequences. MiTCR, run with a Q25 quality threshold and the strictest error-elimination algorithm, handled CDR3 identification, clonotype clustering and error correction. A nonparametric unseen species model using Euler transformation provided a lower-bound estimate of total TCR beta diversity. TCRdb reran the public reads through fastp at Q25 and MiXCR, keeping productive beta chains. Rows with one shared CDR3 protein collapse into an entry with the most common genes and DNA. Here the V and J calls rest on TCRdb's processing, not on the authors' analysis. This sample holds some 550,000 distinct CDR3 sequences; 40% to 50% were observed only once. The ten largest clones capture around 24% of the sample.

The germline V gene yields ENHRY for CDR1 and SYGVKD for CDR2. V sheds 3 bases and J sheds 5 bases, leaving 11 bases between their ends. The CDR3 holds 15 amino acids from the cysteine to the phenylalanine. This entry keeps only the CDR3 DNA: 45 bases, framed from base 1. This clonotype was counted a few times. Which antigen it targets is not known. The input lacks base qualities; no much larger clone sits a single base away. The chain is assembled from TRBV10-3 and TRBJ2-6; too little of a D gene remains to name it. This clonotype was obtained from a man older than 75 in good health. Specimen: blood. CDR3 reads: CAISDGRERANVLTF. The DNA reads as follows: TGTGCCATCAGTGACGGAAGGGAACGGGCCAACGTCCTGACTTTC.